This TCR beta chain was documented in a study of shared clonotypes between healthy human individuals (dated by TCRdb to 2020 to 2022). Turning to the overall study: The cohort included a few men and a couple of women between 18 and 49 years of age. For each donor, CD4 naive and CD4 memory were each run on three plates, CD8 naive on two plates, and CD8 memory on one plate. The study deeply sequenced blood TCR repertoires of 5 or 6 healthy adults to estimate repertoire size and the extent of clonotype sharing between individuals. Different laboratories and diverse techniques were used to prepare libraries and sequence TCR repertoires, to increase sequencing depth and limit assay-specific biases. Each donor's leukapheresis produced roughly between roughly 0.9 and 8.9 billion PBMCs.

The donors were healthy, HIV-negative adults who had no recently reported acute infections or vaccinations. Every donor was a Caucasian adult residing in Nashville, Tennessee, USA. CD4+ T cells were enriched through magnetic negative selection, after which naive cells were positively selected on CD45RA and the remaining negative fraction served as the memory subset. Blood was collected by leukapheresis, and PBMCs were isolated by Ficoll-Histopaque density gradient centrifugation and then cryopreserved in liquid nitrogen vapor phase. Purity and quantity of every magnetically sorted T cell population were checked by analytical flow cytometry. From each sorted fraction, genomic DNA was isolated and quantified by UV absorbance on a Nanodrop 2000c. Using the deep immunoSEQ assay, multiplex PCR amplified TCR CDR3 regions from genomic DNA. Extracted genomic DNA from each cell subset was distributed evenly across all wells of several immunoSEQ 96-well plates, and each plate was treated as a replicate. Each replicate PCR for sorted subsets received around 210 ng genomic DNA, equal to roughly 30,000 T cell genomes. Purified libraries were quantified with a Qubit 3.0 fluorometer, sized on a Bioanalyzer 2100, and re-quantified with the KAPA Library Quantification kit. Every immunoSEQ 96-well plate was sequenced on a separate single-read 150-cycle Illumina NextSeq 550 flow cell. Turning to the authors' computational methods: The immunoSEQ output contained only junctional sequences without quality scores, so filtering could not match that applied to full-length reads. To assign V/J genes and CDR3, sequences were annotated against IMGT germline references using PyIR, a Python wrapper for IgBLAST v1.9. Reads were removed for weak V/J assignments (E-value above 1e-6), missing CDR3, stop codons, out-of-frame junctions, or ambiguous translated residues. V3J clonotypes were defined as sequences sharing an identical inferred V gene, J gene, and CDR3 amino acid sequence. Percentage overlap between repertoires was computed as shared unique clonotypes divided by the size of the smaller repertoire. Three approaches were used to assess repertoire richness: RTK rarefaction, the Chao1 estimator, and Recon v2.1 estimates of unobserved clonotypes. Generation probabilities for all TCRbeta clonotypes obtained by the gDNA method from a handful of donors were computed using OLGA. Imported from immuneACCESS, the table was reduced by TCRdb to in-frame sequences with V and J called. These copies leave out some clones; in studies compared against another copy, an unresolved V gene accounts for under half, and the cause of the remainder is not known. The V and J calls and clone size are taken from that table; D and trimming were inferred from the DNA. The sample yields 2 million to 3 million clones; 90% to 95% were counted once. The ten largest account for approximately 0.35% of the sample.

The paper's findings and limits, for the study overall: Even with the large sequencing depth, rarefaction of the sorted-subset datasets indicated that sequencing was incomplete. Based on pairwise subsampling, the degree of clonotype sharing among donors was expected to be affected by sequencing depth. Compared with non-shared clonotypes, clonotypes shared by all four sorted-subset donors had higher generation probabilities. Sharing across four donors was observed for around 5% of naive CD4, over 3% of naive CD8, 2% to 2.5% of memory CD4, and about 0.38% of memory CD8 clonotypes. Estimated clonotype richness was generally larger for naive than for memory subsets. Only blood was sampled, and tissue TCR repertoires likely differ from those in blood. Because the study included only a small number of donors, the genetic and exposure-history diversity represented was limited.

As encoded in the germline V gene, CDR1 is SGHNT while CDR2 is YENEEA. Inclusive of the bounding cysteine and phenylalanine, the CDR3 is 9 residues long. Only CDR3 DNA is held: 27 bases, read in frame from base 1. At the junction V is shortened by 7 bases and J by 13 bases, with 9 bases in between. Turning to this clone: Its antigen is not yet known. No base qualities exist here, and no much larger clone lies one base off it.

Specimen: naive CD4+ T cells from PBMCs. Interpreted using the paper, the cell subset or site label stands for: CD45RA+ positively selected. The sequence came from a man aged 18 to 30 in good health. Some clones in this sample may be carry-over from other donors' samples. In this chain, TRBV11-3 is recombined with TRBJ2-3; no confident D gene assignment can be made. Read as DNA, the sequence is TGTGCCAGCATCCCCCTGGAGTATTTT. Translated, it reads CASIPLEYF.